These 10 T cell receptor beta chains came from one sample sequenced in a study of T cells in Graves' hyperthyroidism and ophthalmopathy. It was RNA transcripts that yielded the amplified TCR beta CDR3 regions. The TCR CDR3 first-round RT-PCR relied on the HTBI primer set. TCRdb used MiXCR to reprocess the multiplex PCR reads, holding one entry per CDR3 protein. Here the sample spans roughly 510,000 distinct CDR3 sequences, about 45% being singletons. The sequenced sample consisted of peripheral blood or thyroid tissue (not recorded which). All receptors derive from an adult woman with Graves' disease, either hyperthyroidism or ophthalmopathy (not recorded which).

This clonotype is a singleton in its sample. The rearrangement joins TRBV7-6 to TRBJ2-5; possible D gene TRBD1, 6 bases. The CDR3 has 14 amino acids. In germline, CDR1 is SGHVS, CDR2 FNYEAQ. V lost 2 bases, J lost 4 bases, and 11 bases lay in between. The CDR3 is CASSLNRAGETQYF. In DNA form, the CDR3 reads TGTGCCAGCAGCTTAAACAGGGCAGGAGAGACCCAGTACTTC.

V is TRBV7-2 and J is TRBJ2-5, with unresolved D. Trimming removed 2 bases at V and 4 bases at J, with 5 bases between. There are 12 residues in the CDR3. Germline V lookup: CDR1 SGHTA, CDR2 FQGNSA. This CDR3 is CASSLRLETQYF. The CDR3 nucleotides read TGTGCCAGCAGCTTACGGTTAGAGACCCAGTACTTC.

At least ten counts were recorded for this clonotype. The V gene is TRBV2, the J gene TRBJ2-2; 7 bases match TRBD1. Losses at the gene ends were 6 bases for V and 4 bases for J; bases not matched to a gene: 5. This CDR3 is built from 14 residues. Per the germline V gene, CDR1 is SNHLY and CDR2 is FYNNEI. In DNA, the CDR3 is TGTGCCAGCAGGGGGACAGAGGGCACCGGGGAGCTGTTTTTT. Protein sequence: CASRGTEGTGELFF.

The CDR3 loop reads CAISEPGDRAGGYTF. Here the CDR3 DNA reads TGTGCCATCAGTGAGCCCGGGGACAGGGCTGGCGGCTACACCTTC. The chain employs TRBV10-3 and TRBJ1-2, with TRBD1 identical over 9 bases. V shed 2 bases and J 8 bases; nucleotides not matched to a gene: 9. Germline V gene data show CDR1 as ENHRY and CDR2 as SYGVKD. The CDR3 contains 15 residues.

This clonotype was observed at least ten times. The rearrangement uses TRBV20-1 and TRBJ2-5; the D is unclear. The germline V gene has CDR1 DFQATT and CDR2 SNEGSKA (reference sequence). Trimming pared 0 bases from V and 0 bases from J, leaving 8 bases between. There are 14 residues in the CDR3. CDR3 region: CSARDLLNQETQYF. For the CDR3, the DNA is TGCAGTGCTAGAGATCTGTTGAACCAAGAGACCCAGTACTTC.

This clonotype was observed many times. The gene calls are TRBV7-2 and TRBJ1-4; 7 bases align to TRBD1. Per germline, CDR1 SGHTA and CDR2 FQGNSA. The V and J ends lost 2 bases and 3 bases, in that order; junction bases with no gene match: 12. The CDR3 sequence is 18 residues long. CDR3 sequence reads: CASSLHRNRGTANEKLFF. For the CDR3, the DNA is TGTGCCAGCAGCTTACATCGGAACAGGGGCACAGCTAATGAAAAACTGTTTTTT.

The chain couples TRBV7-3 to TRBJ2-7; no reliable D call. Germline V lookup: CDR1 SGHTA, CDR2 FQGTGA. V lost 0 bases and J lost 4, with 7 bases in between. CDR3 length: 13 amino acids. CDR3 bases: TGTGCCAGCAGCTTAACGGAGAGGTACGAGCAGTACTTC. This translates into CASSLTERYEQYF.

Regarding this clonotype: A read error may be the cause here, since a much bigger clone is one base away. The gene calls are TRBV6-5 and TRBJ1-5, with D tentatively TRBD1 (5 bases). The DNA end favors TRBJ2-3, so the J call may be wrong. CDR1 and CDR2 from the germline V gene are MNHEY and SVGAGI. This CDR3 contains 13 residues. The DNA for the CDR3 is TGTGCCAGTGCCGCAATGCTGGGGCAGCCCCAGTATTTT. This codes for CASAAMLGQPQYF.

The J gene is TRBJ2-7, the V gene TRBV20-1; 8 bases line up with TRBD2. The CDR3 has 14 amino acids. V gave up 3 bases and J gave up 3 bases; unmatched junction bases: 7. CDR1 is DFQATT, CDR2 SNEGSKA, per germline (reference sequence). CDR3 protein: CSASTGTRVYEQYF. Written as DNA, the CDR3 is TGCAGTGCTAGTACCGGGACTAGGGTCTACGAGCAGTACTTC.

Turning to this clonotype: A much larger clonotype is one base distant, so this may be a read error. The chain recombines TRBV5-6 with TRBJ2-2; 11 bases align to TRBD2. Germline loops: CDR1 SGHDT, CDR2 YYEEEE. This CDR3 contains 16 residues. Unmatched junction bases numbered 6, after V lost 2 bases and J lost 6 bases. DNA for the CDR3: TGTGCCAGCAGCTTCGTACTAGCGGGAGCCGCCGGGGAGCTGTTTTTT. It encodes CASSFVLAGAAGELFF.